This T cell receptor beta chain is drawn from a study of cytomegalovirus exposure and HLA in healthy donors. Study-level results: Reports credit the classifier with highly specific, highly sensitive diagnosis of cytomegalovirus status.

Only in-frame clones appear in the TCRdb table, and some are missing; sequencing was by immunoSEQ multiplex PCR. This sample carries 150,000 to 200,000 clones, 84% of them seen once, and the ten largest clones take roughly an eighth. Deletions cut 2 bases from V and 1 base from J, with 6 bases between. The CDR3 length is 14 residues. Germline V gene data show CDR1 as KGHSH and CDR2 as LQKENI. Concerning this clone: The antigen is undetermined.

The specimen was PBMCs. The TCR originated in a woman aged 30 to 39 in good health and CMV-seropositive. The chain has TRBV18 and TRBJ1-5, with a tentative D call TRBD1 (6 bases). This chain's CDR3 is CASSPGTSNQPQHF. CDR3 nucleotides: TGTGCCAGCTCACCAGGGACAAGCAATCAGCCCCAGCATTTT.